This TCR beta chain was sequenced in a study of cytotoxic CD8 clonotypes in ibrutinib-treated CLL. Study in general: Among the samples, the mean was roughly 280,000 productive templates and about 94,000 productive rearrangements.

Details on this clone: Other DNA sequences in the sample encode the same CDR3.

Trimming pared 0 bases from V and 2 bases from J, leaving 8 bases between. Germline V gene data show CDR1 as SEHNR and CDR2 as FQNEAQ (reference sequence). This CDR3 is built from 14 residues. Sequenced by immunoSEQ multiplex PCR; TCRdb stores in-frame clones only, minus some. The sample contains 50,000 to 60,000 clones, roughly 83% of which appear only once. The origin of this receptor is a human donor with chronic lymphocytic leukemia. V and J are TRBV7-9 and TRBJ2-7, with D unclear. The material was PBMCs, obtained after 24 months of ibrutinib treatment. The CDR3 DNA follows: TGTGCCAGCAGCTTAGCTGGGTCCACCTACGAGCAGTACTTC. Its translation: CASSLAGSTYEQYF.